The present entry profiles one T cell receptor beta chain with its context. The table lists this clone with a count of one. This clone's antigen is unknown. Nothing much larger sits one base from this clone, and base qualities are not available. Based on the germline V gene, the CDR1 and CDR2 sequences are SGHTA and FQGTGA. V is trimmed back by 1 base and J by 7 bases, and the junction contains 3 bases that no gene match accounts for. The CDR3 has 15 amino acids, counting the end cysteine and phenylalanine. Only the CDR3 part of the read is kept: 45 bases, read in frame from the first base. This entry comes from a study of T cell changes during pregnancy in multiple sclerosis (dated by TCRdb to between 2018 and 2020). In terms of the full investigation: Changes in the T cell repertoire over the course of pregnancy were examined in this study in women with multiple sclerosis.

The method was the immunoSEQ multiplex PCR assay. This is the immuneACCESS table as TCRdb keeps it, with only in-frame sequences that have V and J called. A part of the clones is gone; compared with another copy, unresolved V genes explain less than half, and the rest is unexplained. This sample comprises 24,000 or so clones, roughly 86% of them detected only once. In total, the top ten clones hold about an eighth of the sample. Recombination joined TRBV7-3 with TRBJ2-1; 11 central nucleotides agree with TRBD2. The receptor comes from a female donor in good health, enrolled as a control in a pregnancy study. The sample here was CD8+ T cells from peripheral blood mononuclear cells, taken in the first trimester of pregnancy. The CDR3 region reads CASSLIAGGFNEQFF. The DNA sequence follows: TGTGCCAGCAGCTTAATAGCGGGAGGGTTTAATGAGCAGTTCTTC.